These 15 T cell receptor beta chains were all obtained from the same sample, sequenced in a study of T cell changes during pregnancy in multiple sclerosis. The assay was immunoSEQ multiplex PCR, and TCRdb's table has in-frame clones only and misses some. The sample carries 40,000 to 45,000 clones, 92% recorded once. Sequencing used CD4+ T cells from peripheral blood mononuclear cells, obtained in the third trimester of pregnancy. The source is a female donor with multiple sclerosis, enrolled in a pregnancy study.

V is TRBV7-2 and J is TRBJ1-1; D remains ambiguous. V lost 2 bases and J 8 bases, leaving 12 bases between the germline ends. The CDR3 spans 13 residues. Germline CDR1 SGHTA, CDR2 FQGNSA. This chain's CDR3 is CASSLNYPGEAFF. The CDR3 bases are TGTGCCAGCAGCTTAAATTATCCTGGCGAAGCTTTCTTT.

The chain is built from TRBV21-1 and TRBJ2-7; TRBD1 is the table's D call and was not checked against the DNA. TRBV21-1 is labeled a pseudogene. This CDR3 is 15 amino acids long. CDR3 region: CASSKRRDREYEQYF. For the CDR3, the DNA is TGTGCCAGCAGCAAAAGGCGGGACAGGGAATACGAGCAGTACTTC.

This clone was seen a handful of times. This chain joins TRBV27 and TRBJ1-2; D gene ambiguous. Between the trimmed V and J ends, which lost 4 bases and 4 bases, there was a span of 10 bases. This CDR3 is built from 13 residues. Germline loops: CDR1 MNHEY, CDR2 SMNVEV (reference sequence). The CDR3 nucleotides are TGTGCCAGCAGTTCGGTGGGCAGCTATGGCTACACCTTC. It codes for CASSSVGSYGYTF.

In regard to this clone: The same CDR3 can be traced to other DNA sequences in this sample. The V gene is TRBV5-6, the J gene TRBJ1-5, with D possibly matching TRBD1 (6 bases). The CDR3 is 14 residues long. Germline CDR1 and CDR2: SGHDT and YYEEEE. V lost 4 bases to trimming and J lost 1 base, with 9 bases between them. The CDR3 nucleotides read TGTGCCAGCAGCCGGCAGGGGAGCAATCAGCCCCAGCATTTT. Its protein is CASSRQGSNQPQHF.

This clone was recorded once. The chain has TRBV7-2 and TRBJ2-5; 11 bases are shared with TRBD2. The germline V gene has CDR1 SGHTA and CDR2 FQGNSA. The CDR3 consists of 13 residues. V shed 5 bases, J shed 7 bases, and the junction held 3 bases outside the gene matches. The CDR3 loop is CASSPGTSGTQYF. The CDR3, as DNA: TGTGCCAGCAGCCCCGGGACTAGCGGGACCCAGTACTTC.

The rearrangement uses TRBV7-2 and TRBJ1-5, with 7 bases lining up with TRBD1. J gave up 2 bases and V 4 bases, and 2 bases lay outside the gene matches. The CDR3 is made up of 14 amino acids. Looked up from germline, CDR1 is SGHTA and CDR2 is FQGNSA. The CDR3, as DNA: TGTGCCAGCAGCTCAACAGGGGGCAATCAGCCCCAGCATTTT. The encoded protein is CASSSTGGNQPQHF.

This clone appeared once. This rearrangement joins TRBV19 to TRBJ2-2; no definite D call. The V and J ends lost 7 bases and 0 bases respectively, with 12 bases between them. This CDR3 has 15 residues. Germline lookup yields CDR1 LNHDA and CDR2 SQIVND (reference sequence). The CDR3 spells CASTRYGANTGELFF. The CDR3 nucleotides are TGTGCCAGTACCCGATACGGAGCGAACACCGGGGAGCTGTTTTTT.

In this sample, this clone turned up once. The V call is TRBV19, the J call TRBJ1-2, with TRBD1 identical over 10 bases. Germline V gene lookup returns CDR1 LNHDA and CDR2 SQIVND (reference sequence). CDR3 length: 12 residues. With 9 bases clipped from V and 7 bases from J, the junction kept 5 bases outside the gene matches. Written as DNA, the CDR3 is TGTGCCAGCAGACAGGGGGCGCTTGGCTACACCTTC. This encodes CASRQGALGYTF.

This clone is classed as medium-sized. The sample contains more than one DNA sequence encoding this CDR3. This chain uses TRBV27 with TRBJ2-7, with 8 positions matching TRBD1. V shed 3 bases and J 7 bases; nucleotides not matched to a gene: 8. Germline V CDR1 and CDR2: MNHEY, SMNVEV (reference sequence). This CDR3 contains 14 residues. CDR3 sequence: CASSFVQGAGEQYF. CDR3 DNA: TGTGCCAGCAGTTTCGTCCAGGGGGCTGGGGAGCAGTACTTC.

This chain connects TRBV5-4 to TRBJ2-3; TRBD2 matches at 11 bases. Germline V gives CDR1 SGHNT, CDR2 YYREEE (reference sequence). V lost 4 bases and J lost 0; bases outside the gene matches: 10. The CDR3 length is 18 residues. The CDR3 DNA is TGTGCCAGCAGCCGCGAGGGACTAGCGGAACCTAGCACAGATACGCAGTATTTT. Amino acids: CASSREGLAEPSTDTQYF.

This sequence joins TRBV9 and TRBJ1-2; 7 nucleotides match TRBD1. CDR3 length: 15 residues. Germline V CDR1 and CDR2: SGDLS, YYNGEE. Trimming took 4 bases from V and 4 from J; bases not matched to a gene: 10. The CDR3 sequence: CASSSRDSAFYGYTF. In DNA form, the CDR3 reads TGTGCCAGCAGCTCCCGGGACAGCGCCTTCTATGGCTACACCTTC. Filled out from reference TRBV9 and TRBJ1-2, the complete variable domain reads DSGVTQTPKHLITATGQRVTLRCSPRSGDLSVYWYQQSLDQGLQFLIQYYNGEERAKGNILERFSAQQFPDLHSELNLSSLELGDSALYFCASSSRDSAFYGYTFGSGTRLTVV.

The genes are TRBV9 and TRBJ2-7, with TRBD1 matching over 7 bases. J gave up 4 bases and V 4 bases, and 11 bases lay outside the gene matches. The germline gives CDR1 SGDLS, CDR2 YYNGEE. This CDR3 comprises 15 residues. The CDR3 spells CASSPVVTGWYEQYF. For the CDR3, the DNA is TGTGCCAGCAGCCCCGTGGTGACAGGGTGGTACGAGCAGTACTTC.

The chain uses TRBV2 and TRBJ2-2; 8 bases map to TRBD2. CDR1 is SNHLY, CDR2 FYNNEI, per germline. The CDR3 runs to 18 residues. The V segment lost 4 bases and the J segment 0 bases; nucleotides outside the gene matches: 10. The CDR3 nucleotides read TGTGCCAGCAGTGCCCTAGGACTAGCAGTCGCGAACACCGGGGAGCTGTTTTTT. Protein sequence: CASSALGLAVANTGELFF.

The V call is TRBV29-1, the J call TRBJ2-7; 7 bases line up with TRBD1. The CDR3 has 13 residues. The V and J ends lost 7 bases and 3 bases, in that order; junction bases with no gene match: 9. Looked up from germline, CDR1 is SQVTM and CDR2 is ANQGSEA. For the CDR3, the DNA is TGCAGCGCTACGACGCGACAGGGCTACGAGCAGTACTTC. Translation: CSATTRQGYEQYF.

The rearrangement uses TRBV5-1 and TRBJ1-5, with TRBD1 as a possible D gene (5 bases). The V end was cut by 0 bases, the J end by 4 bases, with 8 bases between. Germline loops: CDR1 SGHRS, CDR2 YFSETQ. The CDR3 length is 14 residues. The CDR3 sequence is CASSLASGNQPQHF. The CDR3 nucleotides read TGCGCCAGCAGCTTGGCATCAGGGAATCAGCCCCAGCATTTT.